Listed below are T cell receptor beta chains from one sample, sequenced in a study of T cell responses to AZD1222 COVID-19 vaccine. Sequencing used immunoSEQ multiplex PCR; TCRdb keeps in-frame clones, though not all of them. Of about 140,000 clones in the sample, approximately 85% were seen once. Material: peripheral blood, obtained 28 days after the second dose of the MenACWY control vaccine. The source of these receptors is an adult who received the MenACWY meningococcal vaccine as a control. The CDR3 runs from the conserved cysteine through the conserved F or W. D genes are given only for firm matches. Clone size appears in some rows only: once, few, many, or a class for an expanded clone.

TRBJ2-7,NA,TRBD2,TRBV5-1,TGCGCCAGCAGCTTGGCGTTAGCGGGAGCGGGGGCCACCTACGAGCAGTACTTC,CASSLALAGAGATYEQYF
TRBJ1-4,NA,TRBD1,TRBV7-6,TGTGCCAGCAGTGGACAGGGGTTCGAAAAACTGTTTTTT,CASSGQGFEKLFF
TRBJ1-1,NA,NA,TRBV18,TGTGCCAGCTCACAGGCCCAGGGAGGTTTTACTGAAGCTTTCTTT,CASSQAQGGFTEAFF
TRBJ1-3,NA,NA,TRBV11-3,TGTGCCAGCAGCATAGGACGGTTCTCTGGAAACACCATATATTTT,CASSIGRFSGNTIYF
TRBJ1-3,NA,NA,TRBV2,TGTGCCAGCAGTGTGGAGGCCATAGCTGGAAACACCATATATTTT,CASSVEAIAGNTIYF
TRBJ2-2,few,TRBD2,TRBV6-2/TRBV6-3,TGTGCCAGCAGTTACTCTACTAGCGGGACCACCGGGGAGCTGTTTTTT,CASSYSTSGTTGELFF
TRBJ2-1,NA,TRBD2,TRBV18,TGTGCCAGCTCAGCTCCGGGGGGCTCCTACAATGAGCAGTTCTTC,CASSAPGGSYNEQFF
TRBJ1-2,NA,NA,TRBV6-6,TGTGCCAGCAGTTACGACAGCAAAGCTGGCTACACCTTC,CASSYDSKAGYTF
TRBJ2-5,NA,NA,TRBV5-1,TGCGCCAGCAGCTCCGGGACACCTCGCGAGACCCAGTACTTC,CASSSGTPRETQYF
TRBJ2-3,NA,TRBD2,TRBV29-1,TGCAGCGTGGCCGGGACTAGCGGGGACTCACACACAGATACGCAGTATTTT,CSVAGTSGDSHTDTQYF
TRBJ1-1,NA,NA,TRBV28,TGTGCCAGCAGCCAATCTCGGCCTGAAGCTTTCTTT,CASSQSRPEAFF
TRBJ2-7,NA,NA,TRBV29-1,TGCAGCGTTGAAGGGATCTACGAGCAGTACTTC,CSVEGIYEQYF
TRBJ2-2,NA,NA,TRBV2,TGTGCCAGCAGTGAGCAGGGACTGGGCGGGGAGCTGTTTTTT,CASSEQGLGGELFF
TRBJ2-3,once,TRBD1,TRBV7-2,TGTGCCAGCAGCCCCCGGGTGGGACAGGATACGCAGTATTTT,CASSPRVGQDTQYF
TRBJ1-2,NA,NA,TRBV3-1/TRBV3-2,TGTGCCAGCAGCCAAGAATACGCTAATGGCTACACCTTC,CASSQEYANGYTF
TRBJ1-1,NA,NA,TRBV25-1,TGTGCCAGCAGTAAGGGGGGAGGCACTGAAGCTTTCTTT,CASSKGGGTEAFF
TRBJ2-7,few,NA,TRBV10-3,TGTGCCATCAGTGAGTCGGAAGGGTCGGGCTACGAGCAGTACTTC,CAISESEGSGYEQYF
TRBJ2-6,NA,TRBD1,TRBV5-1,TGCGCCAGCAGCCCATTCGGGACAGGGGCCGGGGCCAACGTCCTGACTTTC,CASSPFGTGAGANVLTF
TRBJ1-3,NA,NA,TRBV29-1,TGCAGCGTTGAAGATCTAAAGGCAGGGTACTTCTCTGGAAACACCATATATTTT,CSVEDLKAGYFSGNTIYF
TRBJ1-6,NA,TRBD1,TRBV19,TGTGCCAGCGGATTGACAGGGAATAATTCACCCCTCCACTTT,CASGLTGNNSPLHF
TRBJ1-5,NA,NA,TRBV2,TGTGCCAGCAGTCTGACGGAGACTAATCAGCCCCAGCATTTT,CASSLTETNQPQHF
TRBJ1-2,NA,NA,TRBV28,TGTGCCAGCAGTTTAGGCAGGGCGGACTATGGCTACACCTTC,CASSLGRADYGYTF
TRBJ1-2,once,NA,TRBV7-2,TGTGCCAGCAGCTTAGTAAACGTCTATGGCTACACCTTC,CASSLVNVYGYTF
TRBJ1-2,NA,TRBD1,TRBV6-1,TGTGCCAGCAGTGAAGTCGCCGGGGACAGGGAGCACTATGGCTACACCTTC,CASSEVAGDREHYGYTF
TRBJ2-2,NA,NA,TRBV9,TGTGCCAGCAGCGGGGTTAACCCTTCGGCGACCGGGGAGCTGTTTTTT,CASSGVNPSATGELFF
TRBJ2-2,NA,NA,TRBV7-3,TGTGCCAGCAGCCCACCCGGGGGGACAGTGACCGGGGAGCTGTTTTTT,CASSPPGGTVTGELFF
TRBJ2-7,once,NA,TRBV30,TGTGCCTGGAGCGTCGGGTACTACGAGCAGTACTTC,CAWSVGYYEQYF
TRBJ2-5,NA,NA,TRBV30,TGTGCCTGGGGACCCTCGTTAGAACAAGAGACCCAGTACTTC,CAWGPSLEQETQYF